The 27 T cell receptor beta chains in this list originate from one sample, sequenced in a study of technical replicates of blood from several donors. The assay was immunoSEQ multiplex PCR, and TCRdb's table has in-frame clones only and misses some. The sample contains about 64,000 clones, 86% of which appear only once. Sequenced input: PBMCs. The receptors were gathered from a human donor in good health. Some clones in this sample may be carry-over from other donors' samples.

The rearrangement uses TRBV2 and TRBJ2-5, with TRBD2 as a possible D gene (6 bases). Trimming stripped 6 bases from V and 2 bases from J, with 13 bases between. The CDR3 is 14 amino acids. The V gene's germline CDR1 is SNHLY and CDR2 FYNNEI. The chain's CDR3 is CASSRRDSQETQYF. As DNA, the CDR3 is TGTGCCAGCAGCCGCCGGGACTCTCAAGAGACCCAGTACTTC.

This clone appeared once. J is TRBJ2-7 and V is TRBV5-6; D gene ambiguous. V was pared by 2 bases and J by 7 bases, with 7 bases between. Germline V lookup: CDR1 SGHDT, CDR2 YYEEEE. This CDR3 is 11 amino acids long. This CDR3 is CASSFSVEQYF. The CDR3 nucleotides read TGTGCCAGCAGCTTTTCAGTAGAGCAGTACTTC. The complete variable domain, with remaining parts taken from reference TRBV5-6 and TRBJ2-7, reads DAGVTQSPTHLIKTRGQQVTLRCSPKSGHDTVSWYQQALGQGPQFIFQYYEEEERQRGNFPDRFSGHQFPNYSSELNVNALLLGDSALYLCASSFSVEQYFGPGTRLTVT.

The chain has TRBV18 and TRBJ1-2, with D maybe TRBD1 (5 bases). V was trimmed by 1 base and J by 4 bases, leaving 16 bases between them. The CDR3 sequence is 16 residues long. The germline V gene has CDR1 KGHSH and CDR2 LQKENI. As DNA, the CDR3 is TGTGCCAGCTCACCACGGGGGGGAGGGCTTAGCTATGGCTACACCTTC. It yields the protein CASSPRGGGLSYGYTF.

The rearrangement joins TRBV5-1 to TRBJ2-3; 10 bases line up with TRBD2. V dropped 0 bases and J dropped 4; count of bases not matched to a gene: 5. The CDR3 is made up of 16 amino acids. The germline V gene encodes CDR1 SGHRS and CDR2 YFSETQ. This CDR3 is CASSLEVSGGADTQYF. Written as DNA, the CDR3 is TGCGCCAGCAGCTTGGAAGTGAGCGGGGGGGCAGATACGCAGTATTTT.

J is TRBJ2-7 and V is TRBV6-6; 8 bases are a match to TRBD2. The CDR3 spans 14 residues. V dropped 3 bases and J dropped 2; count of bases not matched to a gene: 3. From germline, CDR1 is MNHNY and CDR2 SVGAGI (reference sequence). The CDR3: CASSYERGPYEQYF. In DNA, the CDR3 is TGTGCCAGCAGTTATGAGCGGGGGCCCTACGAGCAGTACTTC.

The chain couples TRBV13 to TRBJ2-1; TRBD2 aligns across 11 bases. After removal of 4 bases from V and 3 bases from J, the junction contained 5 bases not matched to a gene. This CDR3 has 16 amino acids. Germline CDR1 is PRHDT and CDR2 is FYEKMQ (reference sequence). CDR3 sequence (DNA): TGTGCCAGCAGCTCTGTAGCGGGAGGGGGCTACAATGAGCAGTTCTTC. Its translation: CASSSVAGGGYNEQFF.

The CDR3 DNA follows: TGTGCCAGCAGCCAACAGCCCCCTGGGTCAGGGAAGGGCGAGCAGTACTTC. It specifies CASSQQPPGSGKGEQYF. The J gene is TRBJ2-7, the V gene TRBV7-3, with a possible D match to TRBD1 (5 bases). V gave up 5 bases and J gave up 6 bases, with 26 bases separating them. From germline, CDR1 is SGHTA and CDR2 FQGTGA. The CDR3 has 17 residues.

The chain recombines TRBV9 with TRBJ1-1; a possible D gene is TRBD1 (5 bases). CDR1 and CDR2 (germline): SGDLS, YYNGEE. The CDR3 length is 13 residues. The V gene lost 6 bases and the J gene lost 6 bases, with 15 bases spanning the gap. The CDR3 region is CASNSDNSAEAFF. For the CDR3, the DNA is TGTGCCAGCAACTCGGACAACTCGGCTGAAGCTTTCTTT.

This chain joins TRBV9 and TRBJ2-3; perhaps TRBD2 as D (6 bases). The CDR3 sequence is 17 residues long. V lost 0 bases and J lost 2, with 16 bases in between. Germline CDR1 reads SGDLS; CDR2 reads YYNGEE. The CDR3 loop is CASSVANVGGPTDTQYF. CDR3 in DNA: TGTGCCAGCAGCGTAGCAAATGTCGGAGGGCCCACAGATACGCAGTATTTT.

The V call is TRBV14, the J call TRBJ1-2; D is ambiguous. Germline CDR1 is SGHDN and CDR2 is FVKESK. The V and J ends lost 2 bases and 11 bases respectively, with 9 bases between them. The CDR3 loop spans 11 amino acids. The chain's CDR3 is CASSQSFSYTF. The CDR3 DNA follows: TGTGCCAGCAGCCAAAGTTTCAGTTACACCTTC.

The sample holds a few counts of this clone. J is TRBJ1-2 and V is TRBV4-3; D gene ambiguous. The CDR3 covers 16 residues. Germline CDR1 reads LGHNA; CDR2 reads YSLEER. V dropped 0 bases and J dropped 7 bases, with 18 bases sitting between them. Written as DNA, the CDR3 is TGCGCCAGCAGCCAAGATGGCCCGGGCAGCCGGGGTGGCTACACCTTC. Protein: CASSQDGPGSRGGYTF.

This chain uses TRBV11-1 with TRBJ2-7; possible D gene TRBD2, 6 bases. The CDR3 has 15 amino acids. Germline CDR1 reads SGHAT; CDR2 reads FQDESV (reference sequence). V lost 5 bases and J lost 1, with 15 bases in between. CDR3 amino acids: CASSNGERASYEQYF. In DNA form, the CDR3 reads TGTGCCAGCAGCAACGGGGAGCGGGCGTCCTACGAGCAGTACTTC.

This clone has more than one count but fewer than ten. The chain carries TRBV11-2 and TRBJ1-1; no firm D call. V gave up 6 bases and J gave up 0 bases, with 8 bases separating them. The CDR3 has 13 residues. From germline, CDR1 is SGHAT and CDR2 FQNNGV. The CDR3 DNA is TGTGCCAGCAGTGCTGAGATGAACACTGAAGCTTTCTTT. Its translation is CASSAEMNTEAFF.

The chain links TRBV5-1 to TRBJ2-7; 9 bases fit TRBD2. The CDR3 spans 19 residues. CDR1 is SGHRS and CDR2 is YFSETQ in the germline V gene. Trimming took 1 base from V and 1 from J; bases not matched to a gene: 15. In DNA form, the CDR3 reads TGCGCCAGCAGCTTGACCCTCTCGGGGCGGGAGGGCCGGTCCTACGAGCAGTACTTC. This encodes CASSLTLSGREGRSYEQYF.

This clone was found once. J is TRBJ1-1 and V is TRBV5-1; maybe TRBD1 (5 bases). V shed 3 bases and J shed 0 bases, with 9 bases lying between them. Germline V gene sequence: CDR1 SGHRS, CDR2 YFSETQ. The CDR3 loop spans 14 amino acids. For the CDR3, the DNA is TGCGCCAGCAGCTCGGGACTCCTGAACACTGAAGCTTTCTTT. It specifies CASSSGLLNTEAFF.

This rearrangement joins TRBV5-1 to TRBJ2-1; TRBD2 is a possible D gene (6 bases). The CDR3 loop spans 14 amino acids. V was shortened by 2 bases and J by 8 bases, with 14 bases between the two germline ends. The V gene's germline CDR1 is SGHRS and CDR2 YFSETQ. The CDR3 DNA is TGCGCCAGCAGCTTCTGGCAGACTAGGGATGAGCAGTTCTTC. Protein sequence: CASSFWQTRDEQFF.

The chain couples TRBV27 to TRBJ2-7; TRBD2 matches 7 bases. Germline-derived CDR1 and CDR2 are MNHEY and SMNVEV (reference sequence). J was trimmed by 0 bases and V by 4 bases; bases with no gene match: 3. The CDR3 sequence is 14 residues long. CDR3 loop: CASSSAGSSYEQYF. The CDR3 DNA sequence: TGTGCCAGCAGTTCAGCGGGGAGCTCCTACGAGCAGTACTTC.

This chain joins TRBV18 and TRBJ2-7; weak D call: TRBD1 (5 bases). The length of the CDR3 is 12 residues. Germline V CDR1 and CDR2: KGHSH, LQKENI. V was clipped by 3 bases and J by 6 bases, with 9 bases between them. The CDR3 loop reads CASSPSRVEQYF. The CDR3 bases are TGTGCCAGCTCACCGTCCAGGGTCGAGCAGTACTTC.

CDR3 in amino acids: CATSRGTGVSNQPQHF. As DNA, the CDR3 is TGTGCCACCAGCAGAGGCACAGGGGTAAGCAATCAGCCCCAGCATTTT. The chain uses TRBV15 and TRBJ1-5; TRBD1 agrees at 7 bases. CDR3 length: 16 amino acids. J was trimmed by 1 base and V by 1 base; bases with no gene match: 4. Germline lookup yields CDR1 LNHNV and CDR2 YYDKDF (reference sequence). Looking up the rest from reference TRBV15 and TRBJ1-5 gives the full variable domain: DAMVIQNPRYQVTQFGKPVTLSCSQTLNHNVMYWYQQKSSQAPKLLFHYYDKDFNNEADTPDNFQSRRPNTSFCFLDIRSPGLGDTAMYLCATSRGTGVSNQPQHFGDGTRLSIL.

The chain links TRBV7-9 to TRBJ2-7; D not resolved. Trimming removed 4 bases at V and 2 bases at J, with 9 bases between. The CDR3 loop spans 13 amino acids. CDR1 SEHNR and CDR2 FQNEAQ come from the germline V gene (reference sequence). This CDR3 reads CASSSHDTYEQYF. In DNA form, the CDR3 reads TGTGCCAGCAGCTCTCATGACACCTACGAGCAGTACTTC.

The chain is built from TRBV11-3 and TRBJ2-1; weak D call: TRBD2 (6 bases). The CDR3 loop spans 15 amino acids. Trimming removed 3 bases from V and 0 bases from J, with 9 bases in between. Germline lookup yields CDR1 SGHNT and CDR2 YENEEA. CDR3 nucleotide sequence: TGTGCCAGCAGCTTCACGGGAGCCTCCTACAATGAGCAGTTCTTC. It is translated as CASSFTGASYNEQFF.

V is TRBV11-3 and J is TRBJ2-7; possible D gene TRBD2, 5 bases. The CDR3 consists of 14 residues. Deletions cut 5 bases from V and 5 bases from J, with 16 bases between. Germline CDR1 SGHNT, CDR2 YENEEA. The CDR3 DNA follows: TGTGCCAGCAGCCTCGGACTGGGCGCACACGAGCAGTACTTC. This codes for CASSLGLGAHEQYF.

The chain carries TRBV18 and TRBJ1-2; D is perhaps TRBD1 (6 bases). The V end lost 0 bases, the J end lost 0 bases, and 17 bases lay between the germline ends. Germline values: CDR1 KGHSH, CDR2 LQKENI. CDR3 length equals 18 residues. CDR3 residues: CASSPPGASRPSNYGYTF. CDR3 in DNA: TGTGCCAGCTCACCACCGGGGGCTTCGCGCCCGTCTAACTATGGCTACACCTTC. The whole variable domain, remainder taken from reference TRBV18 and TRBJ1-2, is NAGVMQNPRHLVRRRGQEARLRCSPMKGHSHVYWYRQLPEEGLKFMVYLQKENIIDESGMPKERFSAEFPKEGPSILRIQQVVRGDSAAYFCASSPPGASRPSNYGYTFGSGTRLTVV.

The rearrangement joins TRBV29-1 to TRBJ1-1, with D tentatively TRBD1 (5 bases). The CDR3 loop spans 12 amino acids. Trimming removed 8 bases from V and 3 bases from J, with 13 bases in between. CDR1 and CDR2 (germline): SQVTM, ANQGSEA. The CDR3 DNA follows: TGCAGCTTCACGGGGGTGGACACTGAAGCTTTCTTT. It specifies CSFTGVDTEAFF.

This chain uses TRBV5-6 with TRBJ2-7; 8 bases line up with TRBD1. V trimming: 1 base; J trimming: 7 bases; junction bases outside the gene matches: 10. The CDR3 covers 15 residues. CDR1 SGHDT and CDR2 YYEEEE come from the germline V gene. CDR3 protein: CASSLLGQAAREQYF. The DNA of the CDR3 is TGTGCCAGCAGCTTGTTGGGACAGGCGGCTCGGGAGCAGTACTTC.

This sequence joins TRBV30 and TRBJ2-7; D possibly corresponds to TRBD1 (5 bases). Germline CDR1 and CDR2: GTSNPN and SVGIG (reference sequence). The CDR3 runs to 12 residues. Trimming stripped 3 bases from V and 6 bases from J, with 12 bases between. The CDR3 here is CAWSRQGSEQYF. The CDR3 region has the DNA TGTGCCTGGAGCCGGCAGGGCTCCGAGCAGTACTTC.

The V and J genes are TRBV6-6 and TRBJ2-7; D gene unclear. Per the germline V gene, CDR1 is MNHNY and CDR2 is SVGAGI (reference sequence). Trimming left V 0 bases short and J 1 base short, with 13 bases between. CDR3 length equals 16 residues. Here the CDR3 reads CASSYSSLSHSYEQYF. The CDR3, as DNA: TGTGCCAGCAGTTACTCGTCACTATCCCATTCCTACGAGCAGTACTTC.